The 10 T cell receptor beta chains below all came from one sample that was sequenced in a study of blood T cell repertoires in COVID-19 (dated by TCRdb to 2020 to 2022). Library preparation used the immunoSEQ multiplex PCR assay. TCRdb stores this immuneACCESS table with in-frame sequences only. Part of the clones is absent; in the studies checked, under half of the shortfall reflects unresolved V genes, and no reason is known for the rest. Present in this sample are 70,000 to 95,000 clones, 70% to 85% of which were seen just once. The ten largest clones add up to more than 20% of the sample. Input material: peripheral blood. These receptors came from a woman aged 45-59 years with acute or convalescent COVID-19.

The V call is TRBV5-1, the J call TRBJ2-7; tentatively, D is TRBD2 (6 bases). The ends were cut back, 3 bases at V and 5 bases at J, with 12 bases in the middle. The germline CDR1 and CDR2 sequences are SGHRS and YFSETQ. The CDR3 has 13 residues. The CDR3 bases are TGCGCCAGCAGCTGGGGGGACCGCAACGAGCAGTACTTC. Its protein product is CASSWGDRNEQYF.

J is TRBJ2-7 and V is TRBV24-1; TRBD1 matches 7 bases. Germline V gene sequence: CDR1 KGHDR, CDR2 SFDVKD. Losses at the gene ends were 11 bases for V and 5 bases for J; bases not matched to a gene: 14. This CDR3 is built from 14 residues. CDR3 DNA sequence: TGTGCCATCCTACAAGGGGACAGTAACCACGAGCAGTACTTC. This gives the protein CAILQGDSNHEQYF.

This clone appeared once. The chain combines TRBV3-1 (or the pseudogene TRBV3-2) with TRBJ1-4; 7 bases align to TRBD1. After removal of 8 bases from V and 4 bases from J, the junction contained 4 bases not matched to a gene. Germline V gene sequence: CDR1 LGHDT, CDR2 YNNKEL (reference sequence). The CDR3 covers 13 residues. As DNA, the CDR3 is TGTGCCAGCGCACAGGGGTATAATGAAAAACTGTTTTTT. Amino acids: CASAQGYNEKLFF.

This chain uses TRBV30 with TRBJ2-1; possibly TRBD1 for D (6 bases). CDR1 GTSNPN and CDR2 SVGIG come from the germline V gene (reference sequence). This CDR3 is 16 amino acids long. The V gene lost 0 bases and the J gene lost 3 bases, with 15 bases spanning the gap. The CDR3 loop reads CAWSVRGTSRYNEQFF. Here the CDR3 DNA reads TGTGCCTGGAGTGTACGTGGGACATCGCGCTACAATGAGCAGTTCTTC.

The rearrangement links TRBV18 to TRBJ1-1; maybe TRBD1 (6 bases). Germline lookup yields CDR1 KGHSH and CDR2 LQKENI. CDR3 length: 13 amino acids. V was clipped by 6 bases and J by 5 bases, with 13 bases between them. CDR3 DNA sequence: TGTGCCAGCTCGCGACAGGTAGGGACTGAAGCTTTCTTT. This sequence encodes CASSRQVGTEAFF.

This rearrangement joins TRBV18 to TRBJ2-5; 8 bases are shared with TRBD2. V was pared by 2 bases and J by 2 bases, with 4 bases of the junction left unmatched. The CDR3 has 15 residues. CDR1 and CDR2 from the germline V gene are KGHSH and LQKENI. The DNA for the CDR3 is TGTGCCAGCTCACCAATTAGCGGGGTTCAAGAGACCCAGTACTTC. Translating it yields CASSPISGVQETQYF.

V is TRBV27 and J is TRBJ2-7; D is possibly TRBD1 (6 bases). Looked up from germline, CDR1 is MNHEY and CDR2 is SMNVEV (reference sequence). Trimming removed 5 bases at V and 5 bases at J, with 13 bases between. This CDR3 has 13 residues. The CDR3 sequence is CASSLKQGHEQYF. CDR3 coding DNA: TGTGCCAGCAGTCTAAAACAGGGCCACGAGCAGTACTTC.

This clone was counted only a few times. The rearrangement joins TRBV30 to TRBJ1-3; TRBD1 might be the D (5 bases). The CDR3 extends over 15 amino acids. The V end lost 2 bases, the J end lost 0 bases, and 11 bases lay between the germline ends. Looked up from germline, CDR1 is GTSNPN and CDR2 is SVGIG (reference sequence). CDR3 DNA: TGTGCCTGGAGTCGAGACAGCTTCTCTGGAAACACCATATATTTT. Protein: CAWSRDSFSGNTIYF.

The DNA of the CDR3 is TGTGCCAGCAGCACACTAGCGGGAGGGCGCGAGCAGTTCTTC. This translates into CASSTLAGGREQFF. V usage is TRBV7-3 and J usage is TRBJ2-1; 13 nucleotides agree with TRBD2. The V gene's germline CDR1 is SGHTA and CDR2 FQGTGA. Germline trimming cut 5 bases from V and 10 bases from J; bases unmatched to any gene: 5. The CDR3 is 14 amino acids.

The gene calls are TRBV14 and TRBJ1-2; D is uncertain. Per germline, CDR1 SGHDN and CDR2 FVKESK. The length of the CDR3 is 15 residues. Trimming stripped 4 bases from V and 3 bases from J, with 15 bases between. CDR3 sequence reads: CASSPRAYKDYGYTF. In DNA, the CDR3 is TGTGCCAGCAGCCCGCGGGCGTACAAGGACTATGGCTACACCTTC.